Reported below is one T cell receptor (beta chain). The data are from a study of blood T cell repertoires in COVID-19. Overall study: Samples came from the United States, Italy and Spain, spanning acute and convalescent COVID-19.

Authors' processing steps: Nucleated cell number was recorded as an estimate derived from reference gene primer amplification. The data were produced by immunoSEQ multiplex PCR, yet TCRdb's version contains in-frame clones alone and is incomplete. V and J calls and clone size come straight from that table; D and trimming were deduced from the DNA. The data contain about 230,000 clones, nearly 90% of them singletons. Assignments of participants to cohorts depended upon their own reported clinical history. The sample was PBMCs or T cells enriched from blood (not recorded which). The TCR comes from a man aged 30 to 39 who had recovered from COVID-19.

CDR3 DNA: TGTGCCAGAAGCGGGGCCATTAACACTGAAGCTTTCTTT. Translation: CARSGAINTEAFF. This chain links TRBV5-3 with TRBJ1-1; a possible D gene is TRBD1 (5 bases). TRBV5-3 is placed among ORFs of uncertain function. The CDR3 spans 13 residues. The ends were cut back, 4 bases at V and 2 bases at J, with 9 bases in the middle.